This T cell receptor (beta chain) derives from a study of blood T cell repertoires in COVID-19. This table comes from immunoSEQ multiplex PCR, and its TCRdb copy is limited to in-frame clones, with some not included. This sample yields tens of thousands of clones, of which 80% to 95% are seen a single time; less than 0.85% belongs to the top ten. V lost 6 bases to trimming and J lost 8 bases, with 10 bases between them. Germline CDR1 reads SQVTM; CDR2 reads ANQGSEA. The CDR3 loop spans 11 amino acids. This clone appeared a few times. This TCR came from a woman older than 75 with acute or convalescent COVID-19. Specimen: peripheral blood. The gene calls are TRBV29-1 and TRBJ1-4, with D maybe TRBD1 (5 bases). The CDR3 DNA is TGCAGCGTCGAGTACAGGGAAAAACTGTTTTTT. As protein: CSVEYREKLFF.